These T cell receptor beta chains were read from a single sample in a study of vaccination effects on CD4 cells after COVID-19. These receptors lack a known antigen. Some clones are missing from TCRdb's copy, which holds only in-frame ones; the method was immunoSEQ multiplex PCR. The table records tens of thousands of clones, approximately 72% of them present only once. The sequencing here drew on CD4+ T cells from PBMCs cultured without peptide, taken before COVID-19 vaccination. These receptors were collected from a human donor who had a prior SARS-CoV-2 infection. Both conserved end residues are part of each CDR3. A D gene is named only where the DNA matches it firmly. Expanded clones get a size class; other rows say once, few or many, or leave the size out.

v_gene	abundance	j_gene	d_gene	CDR3aa	CDR3nt
TRBV6-1	few	TRBJ1-1	.	CASSGGAHSMNTEAFF	TGTGCCAGCAGTGGGGGGGCTCATTCTATGAACACTGAAGCTTTCTTT
TRBV5-1	.	TRBJ2-3	.	CASSLGQSGPGDTQYF	TGCGCCAGCAGCTTGGGGCAATCCGGGCCGGGAGATACGCAGTATTTT
TRBV7-3	.	TRBJ2-3	.	CASSLMSPLTDTQYF	TGTGCCAGCAGCTTAATGTCACCCCTCACAGATACGCAGTATTTT
TRBV24-1	.	TRBJ2-2	.	CATSDAWELFF	TGTGCCACCAGTGATGCGTGGGAGCTGTTTTTT
TRBV20-1	.	TRBJ1-5	.	CSASRVTGGRYSNQPQHF	TGCAGTGCTAGTAGGGTCACTGGGGGGCGATATAGCAATCAGCCCCAGCATTTT
TRBV7-9	.	TRBJ2-7	.	CASSSAPPYEQYF	TGTGCCAGCAGCTCCGCCCCGCCCTACGAGCAGTACTTC
TRBV4-2	.	TRBJ1-2	.	CASSQDAYGYTF	TGTGCCAGCAGCCAAGACGCGTATGGCTACACCTTC
TRBV11-3	.	TRBJ2-7	TRBD1	CASSPGGLRLYEQYF	TGTGCCAGCAGCCCAGGGGGCCTACGTCTCTACGAGCAGTACTTC
TRBV19	.	TRBJ2-1	TRBD1	CASSSRDRVMNEQFF	TGTGCCAGTAGCAGCCGGGACAGGGTGATGAATGAGCAGTTCTTC
TRBV11-3	.	TRBJ2-3	TRBD2	CASSLGLAGATDTQYF	TGTGCCAGCAGCTTAGGACTAGCGGGAGCAACAGATACGCAGTATTTT
TRBV2	few	TRBJ2-1	TRBD1	CASSGQGSYNEQFF	TGTGCCAGCAGTGGACAGGGGTCCTACAATGAGCAGTTCTTC
TRBV7-9	.	TRBJ2-1	.	CASSLALTGEVEQFF	TGTGCCAGCAGCTTAGCTCTAACAGGGGAGGTCGAGCAGTTCTTC
TRBV5-6	.	TRBJ1-2	.	CASSSPRVLDYGYTF	TGTGCCAGCAGCTCACCCCGGGTCTTGGACTATGGCTACACCTTC
TRBV5-5	.	TRBJ2-1	TRBD2	CASSLVTATSGRTRGEQFF	TGTGCCAGCAGCTTGGTTACAGCTACTAGCGGGAGGACGAGGGGTGAGCAGTTCTTC
TRBV2	.	TRBJ1-5	.	CASSGGQGYQPQHF	TGTGCCAGCAGTGGGGGGCAGGGCTATCAGCCCCAGCATTTT
TRBV24-1	.	TRBJ2-7	.	CASQGYSDEQYF	TGTGCCAGCCAAGGGTACTCAGACGAGCAGTACTTC
TRBV11-2	medium-sized	TRBJ1-6	.	CASSFRGRNSPLHF	TGTGCCAGCAGCTTTCGAGGAAGGAATTCACCCCTCCACTTT
TRBV15	.	TRBJ1-4	.	CATSRGSPRTNEKLFF	TGTGCCACCAGCAGAGGCTCTCCCAGAACTAATGAAAAACTGTTTTTT
TRBV5-4	.	TRBJ2-2	TRBD1	CASSLGSGTGGRTGELFF	TGTGCCAGCAGCTTGGGGTCCGGGACAGGGGGCCGTACCGGGGAGCTGTTTTTT
TRBV5-4	.	TRBJ1-4	.	CASSLTDIWSNEKLFF	TGTGCCAGCAGCTTGACGGACATCTGGTCGAATGAAAAACTGTTTTTT
TRBV20-1	.	TRBJ2-1	.	CSARVAQKQFF	TGCAGTGCCAGAGTGGCCCAAAAGCAGTTCTTC
TRBV5-4	.	TRBJ2-3	.	CASSSGITDTQYF	TGTGCCAGCAGCTCAGGAATCACAGATACGCAGTATTTT
TRBV5-5	.	TRBJ2-3	.	CASSLSAPIPPDTQYF	TGTGCCAGCAGCTTGTCAGCGCCCATTCCCCCCGATACGCAGTATTTT
TRBV6-5	few	TRBJ2-7	.	CASNRPPEPYEQYF	TGTGCCAGCAACCGACCTCCCGAGCCCTACGAGCAGTACTTC
TRBV11-3	.	TRBJ2-7	.	CASSSETSSEQYF	TGTGCCAGCAGCTCTGAGACTAGTTCCGAGCAGTACTTC
TRBV5-1	.	TRBJ1-1	.	CASSWAGQGGTEAFF	TGCGCCAGCAGCTGGGCGGGGCAGGGCGGCACTGAAGCTTTCTTT
TRBV5-1	once	TRBJ2-5	.	CASSLDMEETQYF	TGCGCCAGCAGCTTGGACATGGAAGAGACCCAGTACTTC
TRBV18	.	TRBJ2-1	.	CASSLYMNFEGEQFF	TGTGCCAGCTCCCTCTACATGAACTTCGAGGGTGAGCAGTTCTTC
TRBV5-6	.	TRBJ2-5	TRBD2	CASSLVSGAEETQYF	TGTGCCAGCAGCTTGGTTAGCGGGGCCGAAGAGACCCAGTACTTC
TRBV19	.	TRBJ1-5	TRBD1	CASSGLRTGVGQPQHF	TGTGCCAGTAGTGGCCTTCGGACAGGGGTTGGTCAGCCCCAGCATTTT
TRBV7-8	.	TRBJ2-5	TRBD1	CASSLALRGSETQYF	TGTGCCAGCAGCTTAGCGCTCAGGGGGTCCGAGACCCAGTACTTC
TRBV6-5	.	TRBJ2-7	.	CASSWDETYEQYF	TGTGCCAGCAGTTGGGACGAAACCTACGAGCAGTACTTC
TRBV24-1	once	TRBJ2-1	TRBD2	CATSDPQGSREAEQFF	TGTGCCACCAGTGACCCGCAGGGGTCGCGGGAGGCTGAGCAGTTCTTC
TRBV5-4	.	TRBJ2-3	.	CASSPEPASDTQYF	TGTGCCAGCAGCCCAGAACCAGCGTCAGATACGCAGTATTTT
TRBV30	.	TRBJ1-1	TRBD1	CAWMGQPGTEAFF	TGTGCCTGGATGGGACAGCCGGGGACTGAAGCTTTCTTT
TRBV5-1	.	TRBJ2-7	.	CASSLVPIYEQYF	TGCGCCAGCAGCTTAGTACCCATCTACGAGCAGTACTTC
TRBV18	.	TRBJ1-1	.	CASSETVGTEAFF	TGTGCCAGCTCAGAGACTGTTGGGACTGAAGCTTTCTTT